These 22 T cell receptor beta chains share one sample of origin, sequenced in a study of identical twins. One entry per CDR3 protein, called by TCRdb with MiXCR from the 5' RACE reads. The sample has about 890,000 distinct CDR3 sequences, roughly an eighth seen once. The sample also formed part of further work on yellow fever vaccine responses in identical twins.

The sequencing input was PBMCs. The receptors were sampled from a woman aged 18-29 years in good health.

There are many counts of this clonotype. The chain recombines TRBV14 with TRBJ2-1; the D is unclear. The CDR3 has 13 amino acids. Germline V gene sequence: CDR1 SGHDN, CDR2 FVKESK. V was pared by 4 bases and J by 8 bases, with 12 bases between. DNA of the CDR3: TGTGCCAGCAGCCTCCTAAGTCACGATGAGCAGTTCTTC. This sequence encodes CASSLLSHDEQFF. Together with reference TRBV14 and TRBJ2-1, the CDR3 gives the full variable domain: EAGVTQFPSHSVIEKGQTVTLRCDPISGHDNLYWYRRVMGKEIKFLLHFVKESKQDESGMPNNRFLAERTGGTYSTLKVQPAELEDSGVYFCASSLLSHDEQFFGPGTRLTVL.

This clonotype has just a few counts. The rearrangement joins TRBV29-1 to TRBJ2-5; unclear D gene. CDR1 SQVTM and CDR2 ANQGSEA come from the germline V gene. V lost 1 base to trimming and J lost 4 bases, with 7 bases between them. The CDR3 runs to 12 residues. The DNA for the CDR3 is TGCAGCGTTGAAGTGTCTGTAGAGACCCAGTACTTC. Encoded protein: CSVEVSVETQYF.

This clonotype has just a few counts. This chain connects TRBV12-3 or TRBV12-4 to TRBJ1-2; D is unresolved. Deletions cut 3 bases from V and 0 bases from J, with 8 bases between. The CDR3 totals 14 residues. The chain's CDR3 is CASSFGSANYGYTF. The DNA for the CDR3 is TGTGCCAGCAGTTTTGGCAGTGCTAACTATGGCTACACCTTC.

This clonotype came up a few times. The CDR3 DNA reads TGTGCCACCAGTGCCTCGGCGGGACCCCGACTACTCCAAGAGACCCAGTACTTC. Its translation is CATSASAGPRLLQETQYF. The chain carries TRBV24-1 and TRBJ2-5; a possible D gene is TRBD2 (6 bases). The CDR3 is made up of 18 amino acids. CDR1 and CDR2 (germline): KGHDR, SFDVKD. Trimming left V 5 bases short and J 1 base short, with 22 bases between.

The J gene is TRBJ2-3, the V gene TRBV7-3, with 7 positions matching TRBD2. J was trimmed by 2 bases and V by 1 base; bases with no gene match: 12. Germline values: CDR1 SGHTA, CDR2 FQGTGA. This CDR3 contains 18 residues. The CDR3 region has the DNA TGTGCCAGCAGCTTAATGGCTAGCGGAGGAAAACCCACAGATACGCAGTATTTT. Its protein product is CASSLMASGGKPTDTQYF.

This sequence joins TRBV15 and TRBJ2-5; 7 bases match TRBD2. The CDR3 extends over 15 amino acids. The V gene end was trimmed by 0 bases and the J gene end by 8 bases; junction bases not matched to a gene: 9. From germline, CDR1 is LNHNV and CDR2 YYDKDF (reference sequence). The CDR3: CATSRDGLAAETQYF. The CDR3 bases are TGTGCCACCAGCAGAGATGGGCTAGCGGCAGAAACCCAGTACTTC.

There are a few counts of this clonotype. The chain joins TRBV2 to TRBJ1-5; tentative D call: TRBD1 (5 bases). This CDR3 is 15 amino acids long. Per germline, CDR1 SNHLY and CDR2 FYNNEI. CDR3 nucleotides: TGTGCTTCAGCAAGGGAAGGGGTCCCCAATCAGCCCCAGCATTTT. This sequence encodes CASAREGVPNQPQHF.

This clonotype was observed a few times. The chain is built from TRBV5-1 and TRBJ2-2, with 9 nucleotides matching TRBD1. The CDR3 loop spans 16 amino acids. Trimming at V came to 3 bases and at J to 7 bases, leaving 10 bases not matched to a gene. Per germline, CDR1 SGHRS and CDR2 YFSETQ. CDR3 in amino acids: CASSSRGTGSGGELFF. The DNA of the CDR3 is TGCGCCAGCAGCTCACGAGGGACAGGGTCTGGCGGGGAGCTGTTTTTT.

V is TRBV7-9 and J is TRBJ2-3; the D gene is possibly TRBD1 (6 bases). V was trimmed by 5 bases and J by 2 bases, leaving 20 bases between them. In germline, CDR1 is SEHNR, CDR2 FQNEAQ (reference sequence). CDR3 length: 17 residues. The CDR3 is CASSADSSITFTDTQYF. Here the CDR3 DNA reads TGTGCCAGCAGCGCGGACAGCTCAATTACCTTCACAGATACGCAGTATTTT.

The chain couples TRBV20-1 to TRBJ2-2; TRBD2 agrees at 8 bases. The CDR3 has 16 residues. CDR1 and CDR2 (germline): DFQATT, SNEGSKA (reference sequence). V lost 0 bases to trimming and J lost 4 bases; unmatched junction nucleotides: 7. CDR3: CSARDRLAGLTGELFF. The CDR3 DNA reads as TGCAGTGCTAGAGATCGATTAGCGGGGCTCACCGGGGAGCTGTTTTTT.

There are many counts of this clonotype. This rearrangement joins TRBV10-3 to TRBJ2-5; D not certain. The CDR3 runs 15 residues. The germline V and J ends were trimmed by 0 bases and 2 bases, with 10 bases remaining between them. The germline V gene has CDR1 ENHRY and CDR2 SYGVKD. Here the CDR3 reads CAISESGVIQETQYF. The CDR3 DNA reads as TGTGCCATCAGTGAGTCTGGGGTGATACAAGAGACCCAGTACTTC.

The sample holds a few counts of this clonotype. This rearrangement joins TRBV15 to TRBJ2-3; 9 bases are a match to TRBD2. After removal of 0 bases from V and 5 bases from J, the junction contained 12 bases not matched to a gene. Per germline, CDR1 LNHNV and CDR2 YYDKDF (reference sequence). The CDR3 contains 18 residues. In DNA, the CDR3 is TGTGCCACCAGCAGAGATCAATCGGCGGGAGGGTCCGGAGATACGCAGTATTTT. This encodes CATSRDQSAGGSGDTQYF. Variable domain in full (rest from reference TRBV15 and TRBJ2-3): DAMVIQNPRYQVTQFGKPVTLSCSQTLNHNVMYWYQQKSSQAPKLLFHYYDKDFNNEADTPDNFQSRRPNTSFCFLDIRSPGLGDTAMYLCATSRDQSAGGSGDTQYFGPGTRLTVL.

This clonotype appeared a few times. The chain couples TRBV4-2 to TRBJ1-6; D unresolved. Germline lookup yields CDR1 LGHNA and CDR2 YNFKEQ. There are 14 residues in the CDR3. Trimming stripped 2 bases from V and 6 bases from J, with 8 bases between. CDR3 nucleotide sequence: TGTGCCAGCAGCCAATTCAGATTTAATTCACCCCTCCACTTT. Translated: CASSQFRFNSPLHF.

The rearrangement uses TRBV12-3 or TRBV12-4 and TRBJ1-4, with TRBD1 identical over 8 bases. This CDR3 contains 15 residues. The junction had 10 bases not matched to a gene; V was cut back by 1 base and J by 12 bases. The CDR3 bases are TGTGCCAGCAGTTTAGGGCAGGGGGCCGTTGGTCAACTGTTTTTT. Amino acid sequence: CASSLGQGAVGQLFF.

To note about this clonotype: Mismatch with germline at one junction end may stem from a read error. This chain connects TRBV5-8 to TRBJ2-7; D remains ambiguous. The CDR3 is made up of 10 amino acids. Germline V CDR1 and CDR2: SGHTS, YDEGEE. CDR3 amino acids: CASGPRLWYF. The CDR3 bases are TGTGCCAGCGGCCCCAGGCTCTGGTATTTC.

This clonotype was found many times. CDR3: CASSFLGETPGDTQYF. The CDR3 region has the DNA TGTGCCAGCAGCTTTCTTGGTGAGACCCCGGGAGATACGCAGTATTTT. The chain joins TRBV5-5 to TRBJ2-3; no clear D. V was shortened by 2 bases and J by 5 bases, with 18 bases between the two germline ends. Germline values: CDR1 SGHKS, CDR2 YYEKEE (reference sequence). The CDR3 is made up of 16 amino acids.

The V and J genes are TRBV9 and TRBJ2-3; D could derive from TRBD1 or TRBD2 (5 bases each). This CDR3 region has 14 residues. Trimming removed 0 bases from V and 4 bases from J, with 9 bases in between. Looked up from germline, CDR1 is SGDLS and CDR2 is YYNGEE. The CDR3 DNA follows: TGTGCCAGCAGCGTAGGAGGGGTCCCAGATACGCAGTATTTT. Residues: CASSVGGVPDTQYF.

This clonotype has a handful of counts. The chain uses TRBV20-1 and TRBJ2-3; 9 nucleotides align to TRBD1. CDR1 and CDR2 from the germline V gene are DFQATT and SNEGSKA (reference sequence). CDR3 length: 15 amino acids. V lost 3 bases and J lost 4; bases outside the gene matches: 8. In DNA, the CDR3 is TGCAGTGCTAGGGACCGGGACAGGGTCGCAGATACGCAGTATTTT. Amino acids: CSARDRDRVADTQYF.

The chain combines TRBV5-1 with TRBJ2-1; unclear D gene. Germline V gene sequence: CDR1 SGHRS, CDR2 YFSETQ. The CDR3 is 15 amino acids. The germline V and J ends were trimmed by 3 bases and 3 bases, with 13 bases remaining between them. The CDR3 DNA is TGCGCCAGCAGCTCGGGCATGGAGTACTACAATGAGCAGTTCTTC. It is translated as CASSSGMEYYNEQFF.

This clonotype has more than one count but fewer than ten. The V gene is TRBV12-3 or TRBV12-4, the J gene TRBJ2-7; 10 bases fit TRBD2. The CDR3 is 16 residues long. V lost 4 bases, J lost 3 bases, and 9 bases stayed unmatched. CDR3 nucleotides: TGTGCCAGCAGTTCCCGGCGACTAGCGGGCCTCTACGAGCAGTACTTC. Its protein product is CASSSRRLAGLYEQYF.

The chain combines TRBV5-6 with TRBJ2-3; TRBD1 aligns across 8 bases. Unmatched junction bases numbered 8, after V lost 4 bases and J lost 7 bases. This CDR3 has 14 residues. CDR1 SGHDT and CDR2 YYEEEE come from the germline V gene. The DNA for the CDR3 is TGTGCCAGCAGCGGAGGGACAGGTGCCTATACGCAGTATTTT. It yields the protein CASSGGTGAYTQYF.

DNA for the CDR3: TGTGCCAGCGGGGGGGAGAGGGAGCAGTACTTC. As protein: CASGGEREQYF. This chain connects TRBV9 to TRBJ2-7; TRBD2 agrees at 7 bases. V was pared by 7 bases and J by 7 bases, with 5 bases of the junction left unmatched. Germline V CDR1 and CDR2: SGDLS, YYNGEE. The CDR3 loop spans 11 amino acids.